This is a list of T cell receptor beta chains from one sample in a study of blood T cell repertoires in COVID-19. TCRdb keeps only in-frame clones here, not all; method: immunoSEQ multiplex PCR. The table shows fewer than 350,000 clones, with roughly 86% occurring only once. The sample was PBMCs or T cells enriched from blood (not recorded which). All receptors derive from a woman under 40 who had been exposed to COVID-19. The CDR3 runs from the conserved cysteine through the conserved F or W. The D gene is left open where the match is weak. Expanded clones get a size class; other rows say once, few or many, or leave the size out.

CDR3aa	CDR3nt	v_gene	j_gene	abundance	d_gene
CASRRTGIATEAFF	TGTGCCAGCAGACGGACAGGGATCGCGACTGAAGCTTTCTTT	TRBV2	TRBJ1-1	few	TRBD1
CASSRTGNNYGYTF	TGTGCCAGCTCCAGGACAGGGAATAACTATGGCTACACCTTC	TRBV11-3	TRBJ1-2	-	TRBD1
CASRTSNTEAFF	TGTGCCAGCAGAACTTCGAACACTGAAGCTTTCTTT	TRBV6-5	TRBJ1-1	-	-
CASSLSGGGPYEQYF	TGTGCCAGCAGCTTATCGGGCGGGGGTCCCTACGAGCAGTACTTC	TRBV7-3	TRBJ2-7	-	TRBD2
CASSLFAGRGGVAKNIQYF	TGTGCCAGCAGTTTATTCGCTGGACGGGGAGGGGTAGCCAAAAACATTCAGTACTTC	TRBV27	TRBJ2-4	once	TRBD2
CASSQRQGSDTQYF	TGTGCCAGCAGCCAACGGCAGGGGTCAGATACGCAGTATTTT	TRBV14	TRBJ2-3	-	-
CASSPSWTPEQFF	TGTGCCAGCAGCCCTAGTTGGACTCCTGAGCAGTTCTTC	TRBV7-9	TRBJ2-1	-	-
CASATGTSTDTQYF	TGTGCCAGCGCGACAGGGACTAGCACAGATACGCAGTATTTT	TRBV2	TRBJ2-3	-	-
CASSIEGTRYEQYF	TGTGCCAGTAGTATAGAAGGGACTCGATACGAGCAGTACTTC	TRBV19	TRBJ2-7	-	-
CASSATGELVYNEQFF	TGTGCCAGCAGTGCCACGGGGGAGTTAGTCTACAATGAGCAGTTCTTC	TRBV6-1	TRBJ2-1	-	-
CSGALTGDTGELFF	TGCAGCGGGGCCCTGACAGGGGACACCGGGGAGCTGTTTTTT	TRBV29-1	TRBJ2-2	-	TRBD1
CASSPITGDGYTF	TGTGCCAGCAGTCCTATAACAGGGGATGGCTACACCTTC	TRBV28	TRBJ1-2	-	TRBD1
CASSRPGTGVNIQYF	TGTGCCAGCAGTCGTCCCGGGACAGGGGTAAACATTCAGTACTTC	TRBV27	TRBJ2-4	-	TRBD1
CASSSSGGSSYNEQFF	TGTGCCAGCAGCTCCAGCGGGGGGAGCTCCTACAATGAGCAGTTCTTC	TRBV7-6	TRBJ2-1	-	TRBD2
CASSSTGAPGNTEAFF	TGTGCCAGCAGCTCCACAGGTGCCCCGGGGAACACTGAAGCTTTCTTT	TRBV11-1	TRBJ1-1	-	-
CASSPQGITDTQYF	TGTGCCAGCAGCCCCCAGGGTATCACAGATACGCAGTATTTT	TRBV7-3	TRBJ2-3	-	-
CASSLVLAGDSGDEQFF	TGCGCCAGCAGCTTGGTTTTAGCGGGAGATTCTGGCGATGAGCAGTTCTTC	TRBV5-1	TRBJ2-1	-	TRBD2
CATSDQQGNYGYTF	TGTGCCACCAGTGACCAACAGGGGAACTATGGCTACACCTTC	TRBV24-1	TRBJ1-2	-	TRBD1
CSVDGGLGYTF	TGCAGCGTTGATGGGGGGTTAGGCTACACCTTC	TRBV29-1	TRBJ1-2	-	-
CASSGLAGQETQYF	TGTGCCAGCTCGGGACTAGCGGGCCAAGAGACCCAGTACTTC	TRBV18	TRBJ2-5	-	TRBD2
CASSLGLAGPSDTQYF	TGCGCCAGCAGCTTGGGTCTAGCGGGACCCTCAGATACGCAGTATTTT	TRBV5-1	TRBJ2-3	-	TRBD2
CAISKQGTRRSSTDTQYF	TGTGCCATCAGTAAACAAGGGACTCGGAGATCTAGCACAGATACGCAGTATTTT	TRBV10-3	TRBJ2-3	-	-
CASSTTGQGSYNEQFF	TGCGCCAGCAGCACAACGGGACAGGGGTCCTACAATGAGCAGTTCTTC	TRBV5-1	TRBJ2-1	-	TRBD1
CASSTRLAAGVTDTQYF	TGTGCCAGCAGTACCCGACTTGCAGCGGGAGTAACAGATACGCAGTATTTT	TRBV27	TRBJ2-3	-	TRBD2
CASSREAPGLLSYEQYF	TGTGCCAGCAGCCGAGAAGCCCCGGGACTCCTCTCCTACGAGCAGTACTTC	TRBV5-4	TRBJ2-7	-	-
CAISRADRDREAFF	TGTGCCATCTCTAGGGCCGACAGGGATCGCGAAGCTTTCTTT	TRBV28	TRBJ1-1	once	TRBD1
CASRMRQGANQPQHF	TGTGCCAGTAGGATGCGACAGGGGGCAAATCAGCCCCAGCATTTT	TRBV19	TRBJ1-5	-	TRBD1
CASSQAHNEQFF	TGTGCCAGCAGCCAGGCACACAATGAGCAGTTCTTC	TRBV3-1/TRBV3-2	TRBJ2-1	-	-
CASSKDRQTFF	TGTGCCAGCAGTAAGGACAGACAGACGTTCTTC	TRBV6-5	TRBJ1-2	-	-
CASSSSQVPETQYF	TGTGCCAGCAGCTCCTCCCAGGTCCCAGAGACCCAGTACTTC	TRBV7-8	TRBJ2-5	-	-
CASSVSGGKETQYF	TGTGCCAGCAGCGTGAGCGGGGGGAAAGAGACCCAGTACTTC	TRBV9	TRBJ2-5	-	TRBD2
CASSLDGGGVGYGYTF	TGTGCCAGCAGCTTAGATGGTGGCGGGGTTGGCTATGGCTACACCTTC	TRBV7-2	TRBJ1-2	-	-
CASSPSGRYLNTQYF	TGTGCCAGTAGTCCTAGCGGGAGGTATTTGAATACGCAGTATTTT	TRBV19	TRBJ2-3	-	TRBD2
CASSFRGGGYTF	TGTGCCAGCAGTTTCAGGGGCGGGGGCTACACCTTC	TRBV12-3/TRBV12-4	TRBJ1-2	-	-
CASSFLRDTRGGDTQYF	TGTGCCAGTAGTTTTCTCCGGGACACCCGAGGGGGAGATACGCAGTATTTT	TRBV19	TRBJ2-3	-	-
CASTQILGGGLNTEAFF	TGTGCCAGCACCCAGATCCTCGGAGGGGGCCTGAACACTGAAGCTTTCTTT	TRBV7-9	TRBJ1-1	-	TRBD1
CASSLWSTGQNTEAFF	TGCGCCAGCAGCTTGTGGTCCACAGGTCAAAACACTGAAGCTTTCTTT	TRBV5-1	TRBJ1-1	-	-
CASSSLPLAGMTNEQFF	TGTGCCAGCAGTTCGTTACCCCTAGCGGGAATGACCAATGAGCAGTTCTTC	TRBV28	TRBJ2-1	once	TRBD2
CASSGTGPFYGYTF	TGTGCCAGCAGCGGGACAGGGCCTTTCTATGGCTACACCTTC	TRBV6-5	TRBJ1-2	-	TRBD1
CTSSQMVAGGEQFF	TGCACCAGCAGCCAAATGGTGGCGGGAGGGGAGCAGTTCTTC	TRBV1	TRBJ2-1	-	-
CASSLGPERVQPQHF	TGTGCCAGCAGCTTAGGCCCGGAGAGAGTTCAGCCCCAGCATTTT	TRBV11-2	TRBJ1-5	-	-
CAISSGQGASNQPQHF	TGTGCCATCAGTTCTGGGCAGGGGGCTAGCAATCAGCCCCAGCATTTT	TRBV10-3	TRBJ1-5	many	TRBD1
CASSLSGRGLYEQYF	TGTGCCAGCAGCCTTAGCGGGAGAGGGCTCTACGAGCAGTACTTC	TRBV9	TRBJ2-7	-	TRBD2
CASSPRTGGAGRISPEQFF	TGCGCCAGCAGCCCAAGGACAGGGGGCGCGGGACGAATCTCTCCCGAGCAGTTCTTC	TRBV5-1	TRBJ2-1	-	TRBD1
CASSRLGAGAHGNTIYF	TGTGCCAGCAGTCGCCTGGGGGCGGGGGCGCATGGAAACACCATATATTTT	TRBV28	TRBJ1-3	-	-
CASRREPSNTEAFF	TGTGCCAGCAGGAGGGAACCGTCGAACACTGAAGCTTTCTTT	TRBV28	TRBJ1-1	-	-
CASSGGTSGIRREGEQFF	TGCGCCAGCAGCGGGGGGACTAGCGGGATCCGCCGGGAGGGTGAGCAGTTCTTC	TRBV5-1	TRBJ2-1	-	TRBD2
CASSLARGNTIYF	TGTGCCAGCAGCTTGGCCCGGGGAAACACCATATATTTT	TRBV5-8	TRBJ1-3	-	-
CASSFGGGAEQFF	TGTGCCAGCAGTTTTGGAGGGGGGGCTGAGCAGTTCTTC	TRBV28	TRBJ2-1	once	-
CASSLGVSTGELFF	TGCGCCAGCAGCTTGGGAGTAAGCACCGGGGAGCTGTTTTTT	TRBV5-1	TRBJ2-2	-	-